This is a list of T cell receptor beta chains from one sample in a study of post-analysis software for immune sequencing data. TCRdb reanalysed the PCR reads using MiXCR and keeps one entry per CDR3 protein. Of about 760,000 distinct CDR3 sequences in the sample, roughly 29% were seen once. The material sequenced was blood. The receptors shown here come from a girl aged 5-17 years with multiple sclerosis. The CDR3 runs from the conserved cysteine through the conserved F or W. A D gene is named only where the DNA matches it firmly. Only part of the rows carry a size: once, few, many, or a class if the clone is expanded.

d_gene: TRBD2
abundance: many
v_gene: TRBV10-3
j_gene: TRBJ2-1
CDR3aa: CAISGTSNEQFF
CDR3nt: TGTGCCATCAGTGGGACTAGCAATGAGCAGTTCTTC

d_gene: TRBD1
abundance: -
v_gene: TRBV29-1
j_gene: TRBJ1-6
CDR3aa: CSVRTGSSYNSPLHF
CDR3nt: TGCAGCGTTCGGACAGGGAGCTCCTATAATTCACCCCTCCACTTT

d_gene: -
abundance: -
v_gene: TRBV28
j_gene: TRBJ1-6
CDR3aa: CASRPGIAGSPLHF
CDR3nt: TGTGCCAGCAGGCCCGGGATAGCAGGTTCACCCCTCCACTTT

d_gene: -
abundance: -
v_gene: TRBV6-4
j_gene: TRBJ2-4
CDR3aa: CASSDLSGIQYF
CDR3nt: TGTGCCAGCAGTGACCTTTCTGGCATTCAGTACTTC

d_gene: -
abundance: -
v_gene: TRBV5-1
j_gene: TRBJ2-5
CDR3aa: CASSLANGETQYF
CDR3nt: TGCGCCAGCAGCTTGGCAAACGGAGAGACCCAGTACTTC

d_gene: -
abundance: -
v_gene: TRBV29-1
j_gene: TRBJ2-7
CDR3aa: CSAVLGIYEQYF
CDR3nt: TGCAGCGCCGTTCTTGGGATATACGAGCAGTACTTC

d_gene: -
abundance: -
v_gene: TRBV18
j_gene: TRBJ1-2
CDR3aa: CASSPTRHKTYGYTF
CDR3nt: TGTGCCAGCTCACCCACGCGTCACAAGACTTATGGCTACACCTTC

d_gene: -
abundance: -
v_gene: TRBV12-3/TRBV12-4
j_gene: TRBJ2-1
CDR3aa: CASTGGWQGAVRNEQFF
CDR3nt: TGTGCCAGCACCGGGGGGTGGCAGGGGGCCGTACGCAATGAGCAGTTCTTC

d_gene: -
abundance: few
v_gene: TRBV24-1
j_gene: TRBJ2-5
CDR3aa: CATSDSRGGPGTQYF
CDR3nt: TGTGCCACCAGTGATTCCCGAGGCGGCCCCGGGACCCAGTACTTC

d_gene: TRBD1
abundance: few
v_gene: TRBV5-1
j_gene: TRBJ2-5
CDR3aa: CASSLDIGRGQETQYF
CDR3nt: TGCGCCAGCAGCTTGGATATCGGCAGGGGGCAAGAGACCCAGTACTTC

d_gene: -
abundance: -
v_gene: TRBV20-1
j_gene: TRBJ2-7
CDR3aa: CSARDTDSSSYEQYF
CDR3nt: TGCAGTGCTAGGGACACGGACAGCAGCTCCTACGAGCAGTACTTC

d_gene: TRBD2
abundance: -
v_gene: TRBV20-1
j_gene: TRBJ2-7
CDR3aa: CSAWGTSGSRDEQYF
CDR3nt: TGCAGTGCTTGGGGGACTAGCGGGAGTCGGGACGAGCAGTACTTC

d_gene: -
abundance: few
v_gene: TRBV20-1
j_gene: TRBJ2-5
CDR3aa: CSAHRLETQYF
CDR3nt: TGCAGTGCTCACAGATTGGAGACCCAGTACTTC

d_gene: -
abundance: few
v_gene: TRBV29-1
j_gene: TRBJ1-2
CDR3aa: CSVGGGPGYGYTF
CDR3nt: TGCAGCGTTGGGGGTGGGCCGGGGTATGGCTACACCTTC

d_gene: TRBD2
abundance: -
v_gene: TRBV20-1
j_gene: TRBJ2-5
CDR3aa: CSARSGASGEAQYF
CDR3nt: TGCAGTGCTAGGTCAGGGGCTAGCGGGGAGGCCCAGTACTTC

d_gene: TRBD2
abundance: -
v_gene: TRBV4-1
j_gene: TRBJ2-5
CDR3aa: CASSQAQFGWAGEETQYF
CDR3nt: TGCGCCAGCAGCCAAGCCCAGTTTGGATGGGCGGGGGAAGAGACCCAGTACTTC

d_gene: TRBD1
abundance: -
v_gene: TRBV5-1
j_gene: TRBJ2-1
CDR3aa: CASSSRQGEGEQFF
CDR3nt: TGCGCCAGCAGCTCTAGACAGGGGGAAGGTGAGCAGTTCTTC

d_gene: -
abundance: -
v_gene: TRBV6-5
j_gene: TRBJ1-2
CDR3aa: CASFLSYGYTF
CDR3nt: TGTGCCAGTTTTTTAAGCTATGGCTACACCTTC

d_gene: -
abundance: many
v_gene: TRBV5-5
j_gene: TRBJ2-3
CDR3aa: CASSFAGVTDTQYF
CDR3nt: TGTGCCAGCAGCTTTGCAGGGGTCACAGATACGCAGTATTTT

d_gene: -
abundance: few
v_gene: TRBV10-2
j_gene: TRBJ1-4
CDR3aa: CASSESVFGGKLFF
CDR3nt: TGCGCCAGCAGTGAGTCGGTTTTCGGGGGAAAACTGTTTTTT

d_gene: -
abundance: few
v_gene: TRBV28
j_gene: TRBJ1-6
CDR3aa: CASSSGVPLHF
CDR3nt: TGTGCCAGCAGTTCCGGCGTACCCCTCCACTTT

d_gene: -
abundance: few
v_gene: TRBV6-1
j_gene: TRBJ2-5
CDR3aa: CASSEDPVGVLKYF
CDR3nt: TGTGCCAGCAGTGAAGATCCTGTAGGGGTCCTCAAGTACTTC

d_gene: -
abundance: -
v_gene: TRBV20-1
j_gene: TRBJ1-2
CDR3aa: CSASEGALANYGYTF
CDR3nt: TGCAGTGCTAGCGAGGGAGCATTAGCTAACTATGGCTACACCTTC

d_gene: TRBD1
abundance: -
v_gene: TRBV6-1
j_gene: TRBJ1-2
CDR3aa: CASSPGGLPIKNDYGYTF
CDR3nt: TGTGCCAGCAGCCCAGGGGGGCTTCCCATAAAGAATGACTATGGCTACACCTTC

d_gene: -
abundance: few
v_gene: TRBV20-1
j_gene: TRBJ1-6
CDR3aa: CSARTDRQNSPLHF
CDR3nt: TGCAGTGCCCGTACCGACAGGCAGAATTCACCCCTCCACTTT

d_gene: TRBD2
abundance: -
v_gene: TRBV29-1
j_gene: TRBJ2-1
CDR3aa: CSVEQRGNEQFF
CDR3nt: TGCAGCGTTGAGCAGCGGGGCAATGAGCAGTTCTTC

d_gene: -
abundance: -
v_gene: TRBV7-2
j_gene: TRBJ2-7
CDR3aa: CASSLVRGSSYEQYF
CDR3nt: TGTGCCAGCAGCTTAGTGCGGGGATCCTCCTACGAGCAGTACTTC

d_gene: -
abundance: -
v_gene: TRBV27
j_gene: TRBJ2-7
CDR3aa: CASTRTSPREGNEQYF
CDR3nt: TGTGCCAGCACCAGAACAAGTCCGAGAGAGGGGAACGAGCAGTACTTC

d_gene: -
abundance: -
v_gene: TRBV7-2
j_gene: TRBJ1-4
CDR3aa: CASSFGGREKLFF
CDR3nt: TGTGCCAGCAGCTTCGGGGGGCGGGAAAAACTGTTTTTT

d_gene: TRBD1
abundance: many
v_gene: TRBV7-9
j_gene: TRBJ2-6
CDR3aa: CASSRLRGQANSGANVLTF
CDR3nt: TGTGCCAGCAGCCGCCTCCGTGGACAGGCCAACTCTGGGGCCAACGTCCTGACTTTC

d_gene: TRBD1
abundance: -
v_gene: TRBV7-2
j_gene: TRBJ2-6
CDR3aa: CASSSTGAGGANVLTF
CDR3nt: TGTGCCAGCAGCTCGACAGGGGCTGGTGGGGCCAACGTCCTGACTTTC

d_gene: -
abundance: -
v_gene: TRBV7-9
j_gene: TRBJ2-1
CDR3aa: CASSSLGEQFF
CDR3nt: TGTGCCAGCAGCTCGTTAGGTGAGCAGTTCTTC

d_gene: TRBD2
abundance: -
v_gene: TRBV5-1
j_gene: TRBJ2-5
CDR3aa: CASSFTSGDQETQYF
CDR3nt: TGCGCCAGCAGCTTCACTAGCGGGGATCAAGAGACCCAGTACTTC

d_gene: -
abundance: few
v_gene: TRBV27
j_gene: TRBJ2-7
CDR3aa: CASSLSGLPYEQYF
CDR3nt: TGTGCCAGCAGTTTAAGCGGGCTACCCTACGAGCAGTACTTC

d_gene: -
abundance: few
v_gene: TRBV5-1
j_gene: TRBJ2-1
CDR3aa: CASSLAGTEVSEQFF
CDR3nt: TGCGCCAGCAGCTTGGCCGGGACGGAAGTATCGGAGCAGTTCTTC

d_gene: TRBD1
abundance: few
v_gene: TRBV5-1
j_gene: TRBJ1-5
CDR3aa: CASSFTGQTNQPQHF
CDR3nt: TGCGCCAGCAGCTTTACGGGACAGACCAATCAGCCCCAGCATTTT

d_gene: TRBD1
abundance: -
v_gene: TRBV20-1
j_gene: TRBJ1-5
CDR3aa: CSARDRDREQPQHF
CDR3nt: TGCAGTGCTAGAGATAGGGACAGGGAGCAGCCCCAGCATTTT

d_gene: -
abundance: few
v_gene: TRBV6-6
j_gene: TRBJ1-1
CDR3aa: CASGQMNTEAFF
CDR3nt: TGTGCCAGCGGGCAAATGAACACTGAAGCTTTCTTT

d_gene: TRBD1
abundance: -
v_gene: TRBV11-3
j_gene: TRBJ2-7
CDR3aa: CASSSGTGDFSEQYF
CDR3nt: TGTGCCAGCAGTTCAGGGACAGGGGACTTTAGCGAGCAGTACTTC